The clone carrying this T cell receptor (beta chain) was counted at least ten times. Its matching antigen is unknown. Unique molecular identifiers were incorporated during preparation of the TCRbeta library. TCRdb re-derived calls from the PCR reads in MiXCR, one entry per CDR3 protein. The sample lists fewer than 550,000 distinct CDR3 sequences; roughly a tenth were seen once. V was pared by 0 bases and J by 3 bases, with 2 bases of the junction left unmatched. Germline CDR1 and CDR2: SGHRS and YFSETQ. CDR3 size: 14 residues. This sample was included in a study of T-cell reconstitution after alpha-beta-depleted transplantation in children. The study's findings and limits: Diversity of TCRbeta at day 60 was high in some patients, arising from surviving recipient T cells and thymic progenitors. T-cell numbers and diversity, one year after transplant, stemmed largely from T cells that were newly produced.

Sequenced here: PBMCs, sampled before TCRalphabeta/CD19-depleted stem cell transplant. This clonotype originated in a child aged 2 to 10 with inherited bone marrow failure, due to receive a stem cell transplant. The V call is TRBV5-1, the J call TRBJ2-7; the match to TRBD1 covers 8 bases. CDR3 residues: CASSLVGTGYEQYF. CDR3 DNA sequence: TGCGCCAGCAGCTTGGTCGGGACAGGCTACGAGCAGTACTTC.